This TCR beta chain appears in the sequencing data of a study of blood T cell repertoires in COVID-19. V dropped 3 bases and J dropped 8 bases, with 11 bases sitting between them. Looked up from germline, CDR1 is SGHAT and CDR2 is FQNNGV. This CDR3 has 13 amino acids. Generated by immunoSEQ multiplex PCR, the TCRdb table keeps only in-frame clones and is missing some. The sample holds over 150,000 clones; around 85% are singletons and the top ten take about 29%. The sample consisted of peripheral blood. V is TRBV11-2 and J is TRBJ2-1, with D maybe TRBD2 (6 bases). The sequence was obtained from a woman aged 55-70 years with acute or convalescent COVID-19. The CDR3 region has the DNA TGTGCCAGCAGCTTTGGGACTTTGGATGAGCAGTTCTTC. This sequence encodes CASSFGTLDEQFF.